This T cell receptor (beta chain) derives from a study of cytomegalovirus exposure and HLA in healthy donors. Study information: The Caucasian-associated ancestry cluster held 65% to 90% of more than 350 genotyped donors.

This clone appeared a few times. The antigen is undetermined. PCR was performed using 60 Vbeta and 13 Jbeta primers. TCRdb's table, derived via immunoSEQ multiplex PCR, lists solely in-frame clones and lacks some. The repertoire includes over 150,000 clones, 84% of them detected once, and 4.8% sits in the top ten. The CDR3 loop spans 17 amino acids. CDR1 PRHDT and CDR2 FYEKMQ come from the germline V gene (reference sequence). J lost 9 bases, V lost 5 bases, and 17 bases had no gene match. Study-level results: Several of the most significant clusters appeared, in a later analysis, to be linked to common viral pathogens. Reports showed the classifier diagnosing cytomegalovirus status with high specificity and sensitivity. Some public TCRs appeared in many individuals, while most sequences were rare.

V is TRBV13 and J is TRBJ1-4, with 8 positions matching TRBD1. The sample comprised PBMCs. The TCR was taken from a man aged 18 to 35 in good health and CMV-seronegative. As DNA, the CDR3 is TGTGCCAGCAGCGGGCCGTCTGGGGACAGGCACCGACAAAAACTGTTTTTT. This codes for CASSGPSGDRHRQKLFF.